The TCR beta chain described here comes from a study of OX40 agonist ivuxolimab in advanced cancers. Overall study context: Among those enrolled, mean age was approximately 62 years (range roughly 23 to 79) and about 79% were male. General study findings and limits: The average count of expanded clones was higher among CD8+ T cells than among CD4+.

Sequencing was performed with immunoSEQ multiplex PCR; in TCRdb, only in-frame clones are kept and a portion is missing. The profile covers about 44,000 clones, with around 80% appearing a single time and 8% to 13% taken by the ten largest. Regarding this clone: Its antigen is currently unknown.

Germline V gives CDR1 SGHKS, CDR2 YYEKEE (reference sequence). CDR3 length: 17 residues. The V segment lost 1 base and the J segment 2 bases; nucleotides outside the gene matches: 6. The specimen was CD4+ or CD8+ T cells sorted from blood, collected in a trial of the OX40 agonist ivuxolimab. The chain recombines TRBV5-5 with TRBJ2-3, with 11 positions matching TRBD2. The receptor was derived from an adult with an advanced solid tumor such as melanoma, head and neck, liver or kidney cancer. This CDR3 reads CASSLRLAGGLTDTQYF. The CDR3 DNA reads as TGTGCCAGCAGCTTGAGGCTAGCGGGAGGCCTCACAGATACGCAGTATTTT.